This T cell receptor (beta chain) was obtained from a study of metastatic and nonmetastatic thyroid tumors (TCRdb year 2020). For the wider study: Repertoires were compared across peripheral blood and tumor or nodule tissue samples from malignant and benign thyroid patients. Study-wide conclusions, independent of this receptor: In both blood and tumor samples, malignant tumors were reported to have significantly higher TCR beta diversity than benign nodules.

This clone was seen at least ten times. The antigen this receptor binds is unknown. Base-call qualities are not available, and no considerably larger clone is one nucleotide away. No treatment had been received by any patient before thyroid surgery. Using T-cell receptor beta sequencing, the researchers looked back retrospectively at clinical samples from patients, gathered between about 2011 and 2019. To prepare the library, PCR was applied. TCRdb records Illumina HiSeq 4000 as the sequencer. High-throughput sequencing was used to profile the TCR beta-chain CDR3 region of every patient. As for the original processing: The researchers built a classifier to tell apart papillary thyroid cancer patients with distant metastasis, based on CDR3 differences among clinicopathological groups. To measure repertoire diversity the researchers used the Shannon index, while the Morisita-Horn index served to gauge how similar the tumor and blood repertoires were. TCRdb handled the public reads itself, with Q25 trimming in fastp and clone calling in MiXCR, and kept productive beta chains. TCRdb, not the authors, supplied the V and J calls. In this sample the table shows approximately 23,000 clones, 20% to 25% of which occur a single time. The top ten constitute about two thirds of the sample.

From a lookup of the germline V gene (reference sequence), CDR1 and CDR2 are LGHDT and YNNKEL. Including the terminal cysteine and phenylalanine, the CDR3 comprises 15 residues. Solely the CDR3 DNA is kept, with 45 bases framed from the first base. The V and J ends are trimmed by 4 bases and 4 bases, leaving 16 bases between them. Material for sequencing was blood. This TCR derives from a male donor with papillary thyroid cancer or a benign thyroid nodule (not recorded which). Some clones in this sample may be carry-over from other donors' samples. The chain employs TRBV3-1 and TRBJ1-2; the D gene lacks a confident call. This receptor has the CDR3 CASSPTVRASYGYTF. The sequenced DNA is TGTGCCAGCAGCCCCACTGTCCGTGCTTCCTATGGCTACACCTTC.